A single sample gave rise to the 11 T cell receptor beta chains below, sequenced in a study of cytotoxic CD8 clonotypes in ibrutinib-treated CLL. The assay was immunoSEQ multiplex PCR, and TCRdb's table has in-frame clones only and misses some. Among some 120,000 clones, 80% to 85% were seen once, and the ten largest hold 3.3%. The sequences come from PBMCs, collected after 24 months of ibrutinib treatment. All receptors derive from a human donor with chronic lymphocytic leukemia.

V gene TRBV30 combines with J gene TRBJ1-2; the D gene is possibly TRBD1 (6 bases). Trimming removed 0 bases from V and 7 bases from J, with 9 bases in between. CDR1 and CDR2 from the germline V gene are GTSNPN and SVGIG (reference sequence). The CDR3 sequence is 12 residues long. CDR3 sequence: CAWSVGGAGYTF. The CDR3 DNA is TGTGCCTGGAGTGTAGGGGGTGCTGGCTACACCTTC.

This clone has just one count. This rearrangement joins TRBV11-2 to TRBJ2-5, with D tentatively TRBD1 (5 bases). CDR1 SGHAT and CDR2 FQNNGV come from the germline V gene. Trimming shortened V by 5 bases and J by 2 bases, and 15 bases separated the two germline ends. The CDR3 loop spans 15 amino acids. The CDR3 DNA is TGTGCCAGCAGCCCCGTAGGGGCAACTCAAGAGACCCAGTACTTC. Translation gives CASSPVGATQETQYF. Together with reference TRBV11-2 and TRBJ2-5, the CDR3 gives the full variable domain: EAGVAQSPRYKIIEKRQSVAFWCNPISGHATLYWYQQILGQGPKLLIQFQNNGVVDDSQLPKDRFSAERLKGVDSTLKIQPAKLEDSAVYLCASSPVGATQETQYFGPGTRLLVL.

The V call is TRBV28, the J call TRBJ1-2, with TRBD1 matching over 11 bases. The length of the CDR3 is 18 residues. The V gene's germline CDR1 is MDHEN and CDR2 SYDVKM. The J segment lost 4 bases and the V segment lost 8 bases, leaving 18 bases of the junction unmatched. CDR3 sequence: CASATLLGTGGSVYGYTF. The DNA of the CDR3 is TGTGCCAGCGCTACTCTTTTAGGGACAGGGGGTAGTGTCTATGGCTACACCTTC.

The chain joins TRBV10-1 to TRBJ2-5; TRBD2 might be the D (5 bases). V was clipped by 3 bases and J by 4 bases, with 12 bases between them. The V gene's germline CDR1 is WNHNN and CDR2 SYGVQD (reference sequence). The CDR3 spans 14 residues. The DNA of the CDR3 is TGCGCCAGCAGTGAACCGGGCGCGGGAGAGACCCAGTACTTC. Its protein is CASSEPGAGETQYF.

The gene calls are TRBV6-5 and TRBJ2-2; 8 bases agree with TRBD2. The CDR3 has 13 residues. Germline CDR1 MNHEY, CDR2 SVGAGI. The trim removed 6 bases at V and 6 bases at J, leaving 3 bases unmatched. CDR3 residues: CASRELAAGELFF. The CDR3 DNA reads TGTGCCAGCAGGGAACTAGCGGCCGGGGAGCTGTTTTTT.

The chain couples TRBV6-1 to TRBJ2-3; D possibly uses TRBD1 or TRBD2 (5 bases each). Trimming took off 7 bases at V and 4 bases at J, with 15 bases between the two ends. Germline V gene data show CDR1 as MNHNS and CDR2 as SASEGT. There are 14 residues in the CDR3. The CDR3 DNA sequence: TGTGCCAGCAACGGGGCGGGCGAAGCAGATACGCAGTATTTT. Translating it yields CASNGAGEADTQYF.

This clone was seen only once. V and J are TRBV6-1 and TRBJ2-7; 9 bases line up with TRBD1. This CDR3 contains 13 residues. Germline V gives CDR1 MNHNS, CDR2 SASEGT. V lost 10 bases and J lost 3; bases outside the gene matches: 7. Written as DNA, the CDR3 is TGTGCCACCCGATTGGACAGGGGCTACGAGCAGTACTTC. Its translation is CATRLDRGYEQYF.

This rearrangement joins TRBV5-6 to TRBJ1-5; 10 nucleotides agree with TRBD1. Trimming took 4 bases from V and 6 from J; bases not matched to a gene: 10. CDR3 size: 16 residues. The V gene's germline CDR1 is SGHDT and CDR2 YYEEEE. The DNA of the CDR3 is TGTGCCAGCAGCCGAACGCCGGGACAGGGGTTTCAGCCCCAGCATTTT. It is translated as CASSRTPGQGFQPQHF.

The V call is TRBV30, the J call TRBJ1-6; no firm D call. The CDR3 has 13 amino acids. The V end was cut by 5 bases, the J end by 7 bases, with 12 bases between. In germline, CDR1 is GTSNPN, CDR2 SVGIG (reference sequence). CDR3 coding DNA: TGTGCCTGGGCCGACCTTAGGAATTCACCCCTCCACTTT. It codes for CAWADLRNSPLHF.

J is TRBJ2-2 and V is TRBV4-3, with TRBD1 as a possible D gene (5 bases). V lost 4 bases, J lost 5 bases, and 11 bases lay in between. The CDR3 extends over 14 amino acids. The germline V gene encodes CDR1 LGHNA and CDR2 YSLEER. For the CDR3, the DNA is TGCGCCAGCAGCCTGGGGCCCCGTACCGGGGAGCTGTTTTTT. Protein sequence: CASSLGPRTGELFF.

This clone was detected only a few times. The V call is TRBV19, the J call TRBJ1-1; tentative D call: TRBD1 (5 bases). This CDR3 region has 15 residues. V lost 6 bases and J 2 bases, leaving 16 bases between the germline ends. Germline V lookup: CDR1 LNHDA, CDR2 SQIVND (reference sequence). The CDR3 region has the DNA TGTGCCAGTAGCAGAGACCGGGGGTATAACACTGAAGCTTTCTTT. This gives the protein CASSRDRGYNTEAFF.